A selection of T cell receptor beta chains follows, all from one sample in a study of shared clonotypes between healthy human individuals. Method: immunoSEQ multiplex PCR; TCRdb's copy keeps in-frame clones and lacks some. Among about 2.3 million clones listed, about 90% were seen once. The sample taken for sequencing was naive CD4+ T cells from PBMCs. The receptors come from a man aged 18-30 years in good health. Some clones in this sample may be carry-over from other donors' samples. Each CDR3 is given with its conserved first and last residue. The D gene is left open where the match is weak. Only part of the rows carry a size: once, few, many, or a class if the clone is expanded.

clone size: .
V gene: TRBV5-4
J gene: TRBJ2-6
D gene: TRBD1
CDR3 protein: CASSSRTGSPGANVLTF
CDR3 DNA: TGTGCCAGCAGCTCCAGGACAGGGTCGCCTGGGGCCAACGTCCTGACTTTC

clone size: .
V gene: TRBV28
J gene: TRBJ2-7
D gene: .
CDR3 protein: CASSAVRVGYEQYF
CDR3 DNA: TGTGCCAGCAGTGCGGTTCGAGTTGGCTACGAGCAGTACTTC

clone size: .
V gene: TRBV7-2
J gene: TRBJ2-1
D gene: TRBD1
CDR3 protein: CASSFSGTGSYNEQFF
CDR3 DNA: TGTGCCAGCAGCTTTTCCGGGACAGGGTCCTACAATGAGCAGTTCTTC

clone size: .
V gene: TRBV9
J gene: TRBJ2-1
D gene: TRBD2
CDR3 protein: CASSIRTSGRYNEQFF
CDR3 DNA: TGTGCCAGCAGCATCCGGACTAGCGGGAGATACAATGAGCAGTTCTTC

clone size: .
V gene: TRBV7-9
J gene: TRBJ2-6
D gene: .
CDR3 protein: CASSLRRVGSGANVLTF
CDR3 DNA: TGTGCCAGCAGCTTACGGCGAGTCGGCTCTGGGGCCAACGTCCTGACTTTC

clone size: .
V gene: TRBV6-5
J gene: TRBJ2-3
D gene: TRBD2
CDR3 protein: CASRPLAGAADTQYF
CDR3 DNA: TGTGCCAGCAGACCACTAGCGGGAGCCGCGGATACGCAGTATTTT

clone size: once
V gene: TRBV20-1
J gene: TRBJ1-2
D gene: .
CDR3 protein: CSAEGGYGYTF
CDR3 DNA: TGCAGTGCGGAGGGAGGGTATGGCTACACCTTC

clone size: .
V gene: TRBV6-1
J gene: TRBJ2-2
D gene: .
CDR3 protein: CASSEFGGRTGELFF
CDR3 DNA: TGTGCCAGCAGTGAGTTCGGGGGGCGCACCGGGGAGCTGTTTTTT

clone size: .
V gene: TRBV10-3
J gene: TRBJ1-2
D gene: .
CDR3 protein: CAITSEVRGYTF
CDR3 DNA: TGTGCCATCACCTCCGAGGTGAGAGGCTACACCTTC

clone size: .
V gene: TRBV15
J gene: TRBJ1-2
D gene: .
CDR3 protein: CATSRGAPSGTQSYGYTF
CDR3 DNA: TGTGCCACCAGCAGAGGAGCTCCCTCCGGGACACAAAGCTATGGCTACACCTTC

clone size: .
V gene: TRBV4-2
J gene: TRBJ2-1
D gene: .
CDR3 protein: CASSQAINSYNEQFF
CDR3 DNA: TGTGCCAGCAGCCAAGCGATTAACTCCTACAATGAGCAGTTCTTC

clone size: .
V gene: TRBV6-1
J gene: TRBJ1-2
D gene: TRBD1
CDR3 protein: CASKQGANYGYTF
CDR3 DNA: TGTGCCAGCAAACAGGGGGCTAACTATGGCTACACCTTC

clone size: .
V gene: TRBV29-1
J gene: TRBJ1-2
D gene: TRBD1
CDR3 protein: CSAGDRGRNGYTF
CDR3 DNA: TGCAGCGCCGGGGACAGGGGGCGAAATGGCTACACCTTC